The rows below give T cell receptor beta chains drawn from one sample of a study of blood T cells in healthy people across ages. TCRdb ran MiXCR on the 5' RACE reads and lists one entry per CDR3 protein. Found here are roughly 700,000 distinct CDR3 sequences, approximately 50% of them singletons; the top ten hold roughly a third. Sequencing was carried out using blood. The receptors derive from a woman aged 55-69 years in good health. Each CDR3 is given with its conserved first and last residue. D genes are given only for firm matches. Expanded clones are given a class, and other clones once, few, many or no size at all.

TGTGCCAGCAGCTTGGGCAGGGGGTATTCAGAGACCCAGTACTTC CASSLGRGYSETQYF TRBD1 TRBV11-2 NA TRBJ2-5
TGTGCCGGCCGACTAGCGGGAGGTGGCACCGGGGAGCTGTTTTTT CAGRLAGGGTGELFF TRBD2 TRBV7-2 NA TRBJ2-2
TGTGCCAGCAGTACGATGACTAGCGGATTCCCCTACAATGAGCAGTTCTTC CASSTMTSGFPYNEQFF TRBD2 TRBV6-1 NA TRBJ2-1
TGTGCCACGGACAGGGGGACTGAAGCTTTCTTT CATDRGTEAFF TRBD1 TRBV10-3 NA TRBJ1-1
TGTGCCATCAGGAATAGCGGGGGCGACTATGGCTACACCTTC CAIRNSGGDYGYTF NA TRBV10-3 once TRBJ1-2
TGTGCCACCAGTGTAGAGGGGACAGGGTCCGCCGGGCAGTTCTTC CATSVEGTGSAGQFF TRBD1 TRBV24-1 NA TRBJ2-1
TGCAGCGTTGAGGGGGTTACAGATACGCAGTATTTT CSVEGVTDTQYF NA TRBV29-1 few TRBJ2-3
TGCAGTGTCGCTAGCGGGCGTTACAACAATGAGCAGTTCTTC CSVASGRYNNEQFF TRBD2 TRBV20-1 NA TRBJ2-1
TGCGCCAGCAGCTTGGGGGCTAGCTCCTACAATGAGCAGTACTTC CASSLGASSYNEQYF NA TRBV5-1 NA TRBJ2-7
TGTGCCAGCAGCCACCACGGAGTCTACGAGCAGTACTTC CASSHHGVYEQYF NA TRBV3-1 NA TRBJ2-7
TGTGCCACCAGCAAGGACCCGAACACCGGGGAGCTGTTTTTT CATSKDPNTGELFF NA TRBV15 NA TRBJ2-2
TGTGCCTGGAACCAGGACTATGGCTACACCTTC CAWNQDYGYTF NA TRBV30 NA TRBJ1-2
TGTGCCAGCAGTTCCACTCCGGGACAGGGGACTAAAGACGTCCTGACTTTC CASSSTPGQGTKDVLTF TRBD1 TRBV28 NA TRBJ2-6
TGCAGCAGAACCCTCACCTACGAGCAGTACTTC CSRTLTYEQYF NA TRBV20-1 NA TRBJ2-7
TGTGCCAGCTCCCGGGACAGGGACGATACGCAGTATTTT CASSRDRDDTQYF TRBD1 TRBV6-1 NA TRBJ2-3
TGTGCCAGCACGGGACTTGCTAACTATGGCTACACCTTC CASTGLANYGYTF NA TRBV28 few TRBJ1-2
TGCGGTGCTTCCCGGGACTTACAAGAGACCCTGTACTTC CGASRDLQETLYF NA TRBV20-1 NA TRBJ2-5
TGTGCCAGCAGTGAAAGACGACTAGCTGTCACAGATACGCAGTATTTT CASSERRLAVTDTQYF TRBD2 TRBV2 NA TRBJ2-3
TGCGCCAGCAGCCAGACAGCTAACAGGCCCGAGGGTTCCAAAAACATTCAGTACTTC CASSQTANRPEGSKNIQYF NA TRBV4-3 few TRBJ2-4
TGTGCCAGCAGCCACGGACTAGGGTCCTACAATGAGCAGTACTTC CASSHGLGSYNEQYF TRBD2 TRBV12-3/TRBV12-4 NA TRBJ2-7
TGTGCCAGCAGCCAAGGAGGAGGCTACACCTTC CASSQGGGYTF NA TRBV4-2 many TRBJ1-2
TGTGCCAGCAGCGTAGAAGGGCGGGAGGGCTACGAGCAGTACTTC CASSVEGREGYEQYF TRBD2 TRBV9 NA TRBJ2-7
TGCGCCAGCAGCCTGGGGACAGGGGGCTATGGAAACACCATATATTTT CASSLGTGGYGNTIYF TRBD1 TRBV4-1 many TRBJ1-3
TGTGCCAGCAGCCCACACGTCGCCTACGAGCAGTACTTC CASSPHVAYEQYF NA TRBV7-2 NA TRBJ2-7
TGTGCCAGCAGTTACTCGTGGCGGGAGAGAGGGGATACGCAGTATTTT CASSYSWRERGDTQYF TRBD2 TRBV6-5 NA TRBJ2-3
TGTGCCAGCAGTTCGGTCTGGGCGGTTAACTACGAGCAGTACTTC CASSSVWAVNYEQYF NA TRBV6-6 NA TRBJ2-7
TGTGCCAGCAGCTTAGGGACAGGGGCGGGGGAGACCCAGTACTTC CASSLGTGAGETQYF TRBD1 TRBV7-9 NA TRBJ2-5
TGTGCCAGCAGCCAAGCCCAGGGAGGGGATGGCTACACCTTC CASSQAQGGDGYTF NA TRBV3-1 NA TRBJ1-2
TGCAGTGTTCGAAAGGGACAGGGGGCGGGCGGCTACACCTTC CSVRKGQGAGGYTF TRBD1 TRBV20-1 NA TRBJ1-2
TGTGCCAGCAGCTCTACAGGGTTTCCCCATTACAATGAGCAGTTCTTC CASSSTGFPHYNEQFF NA TRBV7-9 few TRBJ2-1
TGTGCCAGCAGCTTAGTGGGTTATGAGCAGTTCTTC CASSLVGYEQFF NA TRBV7-9 few TRBJ2-1
TGCAGCGTTGAAGGGTCGAGCGGGAGGGCGGGTGAGCAGTTCTTC CSVEGSSGRAGEQFF TRBD2 TRBV29-1 NA TRBJ2-1
TGCGCCAGCAGCTTCGACACGAGGAACACTGAAGCTTTCTTT CASSFDTRNTEAFF NA TRBV5-1 NA TRBJ1-1
TGTGCCAGCAGTCCCCGGGACATTGTATCTGGGGCCAACGTCCTGACTTTC CASSPRDIVSGANVLTF NA TRBV7-8 few TRBJ2-6
TGTGCCAGCACCCAGCGGGAAGGTACCGGGGAGCTGTTTTTT CASTQREGTGELFF TRBD2 TRBV7-9 NA TRBJ2-2